The source of this T cell receptor (beta chain) is a study of cytomegalovirus exposure and HLA in healthy donors. Researchers ran the PCR with 60 Vbeta and 13 Jbeta primers. Data came from immunoSEQ multiplex PCR; TCRdb stores just in-frame clones and leaves some out. This table has roughly 100,000 clones, over 80% appearing once. From germline, CDR1 is MNHNS and CDR2 SASEGT. The CDR3 runs 15 residues. J gave up 2 bases and V 6 bases, and 6 bases lay outside the gene matches. Study observations and caveats: Sequencing had likely introduced a cluster of highly shared sequence variants as an artifact. Follow-up analysis found HLA locus-dependent TCR association rates, highest for DRB1 and lowest for HLA-C. A further, later analysis showed that HLA-associated TCR beta chains (compared with equally common others) were more clonally expanded.

Points on this clone: Its antigen is as yet unknown.

This TCR was sampled from a man younger than 35 in good health and CMV-seronegative. The J gene is TRBJ2-3, the V gene TRBV6-1, with TRBD2 identical over 9 bases. The sequencing input was PBMCs. CDR3 nucleotide sequence: TGTGCCAGCAGCCGACTAGCGGTCCTCACAGATACGCAGTATTTT. The encoded protein is CASSRLAVLTDTQYF.